Below are 14 T cell receptor beta chains sequenced from a single sample in a study of T cell responses to AZD1222 COVID-19 vaccine. Libraries were prepared by immunoSEQ multiplex PCR; TCRdb keeps only in-frame clonotypes and omits some of them. Of some 120,000 clones in the sample, roughly 84% were seen once. This sample comprised peripheral blood, obtained on day 0 of AZD1222 vaccination. The source of these receptors is an adult in good health.

The gene calls are TRBV2 and TRBJ1-3; 7 bases agree with TRBD1. Germline V gene data show CDR1 as SNHLY and CDR2 as FYNNEI. CDR3 size: 13 residues. V was clipped by 11 bases and J by 2 bases; unmatched bases: 6. CDR3 region: CAGSGTAGNTIYF. The CDR3 DNA reads TGTGCCGGATCCGGGACAGCTGGAAACACCATATATTTT. Variable domain in full (rest from reference TRBV2 and TRBJ1-3): EPEVTQTPSHQVTQMGQEVILRCVPISNHLYFYWYRQILGQKVEFLVSFYNNEISEKSEIFDDQFSVERPDGSNFTLKIRSTKLEDSAMYFCAGSGTAGNTIYFGEGSWLTVV.

The V and J genes are TRBV4-1 and TRBJ2-1; 10 bases map to TRBD2. V was pared by 0 bases and J by 8 bases, with 4 bases of the junction left unmatched. The V gene's germline CDR1 is MGHRA and CDR2 YSYEKL. This CDR3 region has 15 residues. CDR3 sequence: CASSQEVAGGYEQFF. The CDR3 DNA sequence: TGCGCCAGCAGCCAAGAGGTAGCGGGGGGTTATGAGCAGTTCTTC.

J is TRBJ1-6 and V is TRBV4-1; 7 bases are a match to TRBD1. Germline loops: CDR1 MGHRA, CDR2 YSYEKL. The CDR3 covers 15 residues. V dropped 11 bases and J dropped 6; count of bases not matched to a gene: 13. The CDR3, as DNA: TGCGCCTTCAAGGACAGGATTGGAACTAATTCACCCCTCCACTTT. The encoded protein is CAFKDRIGTNSPLHF.

The gene calls are TRBV27 and TRBJ2-7, with TRBD2 matching 11 bases. The germline V gene has CDR1 MNHEY and CDR2 SMNVEV (reference sequence). With 4 bases clipped from V and 4 bases from J, the junction kept 6 bases outside the gene matches. This CDR3 is 15 amino acids long. The CDR3 sequence: CASSYSGGALYEQYF. The CDR3 DNA sequence: TGTGCCAGCAGTTATAGCGGGGGGGCTCTTTACGAGCAGTACTTC.

The J gene is TRBJ2-7, the V gene TRBV5-5; TRBD2 agrees at 7 bases. This CDR3 has 12 amino acids. In germline, CDR1 is SGHKS, CDR2 YYEKEE (reference sequence). Unmatched junction bases numbered 2, after V lost 2 bases and J lost 6 bases. CDR3 sequence (DNA): TGTGCCAGCAGCTTTTGGGGGGGCGAGCAGTACTTC. The encoded protein is CASSFWGGEQYF.

The chain joins TRBV18 to TRBJ2-7; 8 nucleotides agree with TRBD2. V shed 3 bases and J 4 bases; nucleotides not matched to a gene: 5. Germline V gene lookup returns CDR1 KGHSH and CDR2 LQKENI. The CDR3 has 14 residues. The CDR3 sequence: CASSPASGGYEQYF. CDR3 nucleotide sequence: TGTGCCAGCTCACCGGCCAGCGGGGGATACGAGCAGTACTTC.

The CDR3 loop is CASSQGSGGRAETQYF. In DNA form, the CDR3 reads TGTGCCAGCAGCCAAGGATCCGGGGGGCGGGCCGAGACCCAGTACTTC. The J gene is TRBJ2-5, the V gene TRBV14; a weak D match, TRBD2 (7 bases). V dropped 1 base and J dropped 5 bases, with 17 bases sitting between them. The germline CDR1 and CDR2 sequences are SGHDN and FVKESK. CDR3 length: 16 residues.

This chain uses TRBV6-5 with TRBJ1-2, with TRBD1 matching 7 bases. Germline CDR1 reads MNHEY; CDR2 reads SVGAGI. The CDR3 loop spans 14 amino acids. V lost 5 bases and J lost 3; bases outside the gene matches: 6. CDR3 sequence (DNA): TGTGCCAGCAGTCCCCAGGGGGATGACTATGGCTACACCTTC. Amino acid sequence: CASSPQGDDYGYTF.

Remarks on this clone: Distinct nucleotide sequences in the sample also encode this CDR3. This chain connects TRBV5-1 to TRBJ2-7; D perhaps matches TRBD1 (5 bases). Germline V lookup: CDR1 SGHRS, CDR2 YFSETQ. Trimming left V 1 base short and J 0 bases short, with 5 bases between. The CDR3 length is 13 residues. CDR3 DNA sequence: TGCGCCAGCAGCTTGCAGGGCTCCTACGAGCAGTACTTC. Translated: CASSLQGSYEQYF.

This clone showed up just a few times. This chain links TRBV7-9 with TRBJ1-1, with 12 bases that match TRBD1. Germline V lookup: CDR1 SEHNR, CDR2 FQNEAQ (reference sequence). The V segment lost 5 bases and the J segment 4 bases; nucleotides outside the gene matches: 11. The CDR3 length is 17 residues. Here the CDR3 DNA reads TGTGCCAGCAGCACCCGGGACAGGGGGCTTCTTTCCACTGAAGCTTTCTTT. Protein product: CASSTRDRGLLSTEAFF.

This chain joins TRBV10-2 and TRBJ1-5; the match to TRBD1 covers 7 bases. Losses at the gene ends were 4 bases for V and 0 bases for J; bases not matched to a gene: 0. Per the germline V gene, CDR1 is WSHSY and CDR2 is SAAADI. The CDR3 totals 14 residues. CDR3 loop: CASSGDSSNQPQHF. The CDR3 DNA reads as TGCGCCAGCAGTGGGGACAGTAGCAATCAGCCCCAGCATTTT.

The V gene is TRBV27, the J gene TRBJ1-1, with D unclear. The CDR3 runs 14 residues. V was trimmed by 2 bases and J by 7 bases, leaving 14 bases between them. CDR1 and CDR2 from the germline V gene are MNHEY and SMNVEV (reference sequence). The CDR3 DNA is TGTGCCAGCAGTTTAAGAGGAGGTGCCCGTGAAGCTTTCTTT. Its protein is CASSLRGGAREAFF.

The gene calls are TRBV4-1 and TRBJ2-7, with D possibly TRBD2 on 6 matching bases. The V end was cut by 0 bases, the J end by 0 bases, with 12 bases between. The CDR3 is 16 residues long. Germline V CDR1 and CDR2: MGHRA, YSYEKL. CDR3 coding DNA: TGCGCCAGCAGCCAAGATGCGGCGGGGCGCTCCTACGAGCAGTACTTC. Translating it yields CASSQDAAGRSYEQYF.

The J gene is TRBJ2-2, the V gene TRBV5-1; D gene uncertain. The CDR3 is 13 amino acids. Trimming left V 5 bases short and J 4 bases short, with 9 bases between. Germline V CDR1 and CDR2: SGHRS, YFSETQ. CDR3: CASRMQSTGELFF. The CDR3 DNA reads TGCGCCAGCAGGATGCAGAGCACCGGGGAGCTGTTTTTT.